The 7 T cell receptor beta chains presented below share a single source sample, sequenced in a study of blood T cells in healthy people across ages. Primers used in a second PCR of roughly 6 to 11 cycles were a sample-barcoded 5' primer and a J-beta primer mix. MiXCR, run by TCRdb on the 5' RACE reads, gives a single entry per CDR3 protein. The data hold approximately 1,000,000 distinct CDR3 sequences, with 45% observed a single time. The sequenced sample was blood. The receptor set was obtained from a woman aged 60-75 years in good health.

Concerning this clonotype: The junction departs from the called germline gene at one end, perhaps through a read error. This chain's CDR3 is CASSSLGHYSEQFF. The CDR3 DNA sequence: TGTGCCAGCAGCTCACTCGGGCATTACAGTGAGCAGTTCTTC. This chain joins TRBV11-2 and TRBJ2-1; no firm D call. Germline lookup yields CDR1 SGHAT and CDR2 FQNNGV. The CDR3 totals 14 residues.

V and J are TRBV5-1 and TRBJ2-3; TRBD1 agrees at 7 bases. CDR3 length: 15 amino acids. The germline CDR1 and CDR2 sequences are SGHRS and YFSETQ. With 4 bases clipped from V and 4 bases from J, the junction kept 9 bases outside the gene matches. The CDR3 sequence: CASSLTQGSADTQYF. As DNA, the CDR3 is TGCGCCAGCAGCCTGACACAGGGGAGCGCAGATACGCAGTATTTT.

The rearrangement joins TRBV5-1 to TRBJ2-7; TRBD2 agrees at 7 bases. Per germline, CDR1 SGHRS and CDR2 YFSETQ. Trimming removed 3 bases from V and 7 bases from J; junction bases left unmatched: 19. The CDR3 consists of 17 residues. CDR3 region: CASSSSTQLARLGEQYF. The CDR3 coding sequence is TGCGCCAGCAGCTCTTCTACCCAACTAGCGCGCCTAGGGGAGCAGTACTTC.

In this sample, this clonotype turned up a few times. CDR3 residues: CASSLIAQGTGTDTQYF. The CDR3 DNA sequence: TGTGCCAGCAGCTTAATCGCCCAGGGTACCGGGACAGATACGCAGTATTTT. The chain links TRBV7-3 to TRBJ2-3, with D possibly TRBD1 on 5 matching bases. The CDR3 has 17 residues. CDR1 is SGHTA, CDR2 FQGTGA, per germline. Between the trimmed V and J ends, which lost 1 base and 3 bases, there was a span of 17 bases.

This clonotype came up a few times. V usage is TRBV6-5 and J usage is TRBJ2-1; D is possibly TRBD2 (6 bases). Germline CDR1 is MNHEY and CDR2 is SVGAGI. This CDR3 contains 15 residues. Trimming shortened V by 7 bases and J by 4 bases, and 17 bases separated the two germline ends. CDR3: CASIPTPAGYNEQFF. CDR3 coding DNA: TGTGCCAGCATCCCGACTCCGGCGGGATACAATGAGCAGTTCTTC.

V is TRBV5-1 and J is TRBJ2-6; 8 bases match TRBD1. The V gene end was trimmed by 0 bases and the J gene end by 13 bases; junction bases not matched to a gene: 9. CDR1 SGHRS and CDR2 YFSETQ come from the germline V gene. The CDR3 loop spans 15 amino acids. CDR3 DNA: TGCGCCAGCAGCTTGGCCCGGGACAGGATGAAGGTCCTGACTTTC. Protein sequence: CASSLARDRMKVLTF.

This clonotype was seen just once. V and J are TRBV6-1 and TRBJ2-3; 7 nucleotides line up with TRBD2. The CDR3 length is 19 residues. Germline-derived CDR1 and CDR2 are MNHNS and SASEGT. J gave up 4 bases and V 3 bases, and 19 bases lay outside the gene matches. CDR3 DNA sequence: TGTGCCAGCAGTGATACCACTGCGGGAGTTGGGATGGTAGCAGATACGCAGTATTTT. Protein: CASSDTTAGVGMVADTQYF.